A single sample gave rise to the 30 T cell receptor beta chains below, sequenced in a study of blood T cell repertoires in COVID-19. Here immunoSEQ multiplex PCR was the method, and the copy in TCRdb shows in-frame clones only, minus some. The table includes 200,000 to 300,000 clones, around 92% detected once. Sequencing was carried out using peripheral blood. These receptor sequences come from a person aged 18 to 35 with COVID-19, enrolled during active disease.

The chain combines TRBV14 with TRBJ1-4; D is ambiguous. The CDR3 totals 11 residues. Germline V lookup: CDR1 SGHDN, CDR2 FVKESK. Trimming pared 1 base from V and 11 bases from J, leaving 5 bases between. For the CDR3, the DNA is TGTGCCAGCAGCCAAGTTATGAAACTGTTTTTT. This gives the protein CASSQVMKLFF.

With respect to this clone: A junction boundary mismatches the germline segment, possibly from a read error. V usage is TRBV3-1 (or the pseudogene TRBV3-2) and J usage is TRBJ2-2, with D uncertain. The CDR3 has 16 residues. The germline gives CDR1 LGHDT, CDR2 YNNKEL (reference sequence). The CDR3 DNA is TGTGTCAGCAGCCAAGATTTGACGGGGAACACCGGGGAGCTGTTTTTT. Translating it yields CVSSQDLTGNTGELFF.

The chain employs TRBV19 and TRBJ1-5; unclear D gene. CDR1 and CDR2 (germline): LNHDA, SQIVND (reference sequence). V was trimmed by 3 bases and J by 3 bases, leaving 9 bases between them. There are 14 residues in the CDR3. CDR3 coding DNA: TGTGCCAGTAGTATGCGACTGCTCAATCAGCCCCAGCATTTT. Translation: CASSMRLLNQPQHF.

The chain links TRBV6-1 to TRBJ2-1, with 13 bases aligning to TRBD2. The V and J ends lost 8 bases and 6 bases, in that order; junction bases with no gene match: 4. This CDR3 has 14 amino acids. Germline V gene data show CDR1 as MNHNS and CDR2 as SASEGT. The CDR3 DNA reads as TGTGCCAGCGAAACTAGCGGGAGGGTCAATGAGCAGTTCTTC. Residues: CASETSGRVNEQFF.

The rearrangement uses TRBV9 and TRBJ2-1; 9 positions match TRBD2. Germline CDR1 and CDR2: SGDLS and YYNGEE. The CDR3 consists of 15 residues. V lost 3 bases, J lost 6 bases, and 7 bases stayed unmatched. CDR3 region: CASSEGTSHLNEQFF. Written as DNA, the CDR3 is TGTGCCAGCAGCGAGGGGACTAGCCACCTCAATGAGCAGTTCTTC.

This chain joins TRBV30 and TRBJ1-5; tentative D call: TRBD1 (5 bases). Germline V CDR1 and CDR2: GTSNPN, SVGIG (reference sequence). V lost 2 bases, J lost 4 bases, and 15 bases lay in between. The CDR3 has 15 amino acids. The CDR3 spells CAWSSSRTLNQPQHF. In DNA form, the CDR3 reads TGTGCCTGGAGTTCCTCCAGGACACTTAATCAGCCCCAGCATTTT. The full variable domain, with the rest looked up from reference TRBV30 and TRBJ1-5, is SQTIHQWPATLVQPVGSPLSLECTVEGTSNPNLYWYRQAAGRGLQLLFYSVGIGQISSEVPQNLSASRPQDRQFILSSKKLLLSDSGFYLCAWSSSRTLNQPQHFGDGTRLSIL.

The chain has TRBV12-5 and TRBJ2-3; perhaps TRBD1 as D (5 bases). Germline V gene data show CDR1 as LGHNT and CDR2 as FRNRAP. The length of the CDR3 is 17 residues. V lost 2 bases and J lost 2, with 17 bases in between. The CDR3 is CASGLPPARGHTDTQYF. The DNA of the CDR3 is TGTGCTAGTGGTTTGCCGCCGGCAAGGGGCCACACAGATACGCAGTATTTT.

This clone was seen just once. This sequence joins TRBV6-5 and TRBJ2-7; 7 bases line up with TRBD2. J was trimmed by 1 base and V by 6 bases; bases with no gene match: 0. The CDR3 is 12 amino acids. Germline V gives CDR1 MNHEY, CDR2 SVGAGI. CDR3 nucleotides: TGTGCCAGCAGGGGGGGGTCCTACGAGCAGTACTTC. It codes for CASRGGSYEQYF.

The chain is built from TRBV20-1 and TRBJ2-7; D is undetermined. CDR3 length equals 11 residues. Trimming removed 3 bases at V and 4 bases at J, with 7 bases between. From germline, CDR1 is DFQATT and CDR2 SNEGSKA (reference sequence). In DNA form, the CDR3 reads TGCAGTGCTAGCACTGATTACGAGCAGTACTTC. Its protein is CSASTDYEQYF.

This clone was counted once. This CDR3 is CASSQLEDTQYF. The CDR3 region has the DNA TGTGCCAGCAGCCAACTAGAAGATACGCAGTATTTT. The chain recombines TRBV3-1 (or the pseudogene TRBV3-2) with TRBJ2-3; D not certain. The ends were cut back, 2 bases at V and 5 bases at J, with 5 bases in the middle. The CDR3 has 12 residues. Germline values: CDR1 LGHDT, CDR2 YNNKEL (reference sequence).

The chain joins TRBV24-1 to TRBJ2-3; 7 bases align to TRBD2. V trimming: 1 base; J trimming: 2 bases; junction bases outside the gene matches: 14. The CDR3 totals 19 residues. The germline CDR1 and CDR2 sequences are KGHDR and SFDVKD. CDR3 nucleotide sequence: TGTGCCACCAGTGATTTTGCCGGGGCTAGCGGAGGTAACACAGATACGCAGTATTTT. It yields the protein CATSDFAGASGGNTDTQYF.

The chain recombines TRBV28 with TRBJ2-7; TRBD1 might be the D (5 bases). Germline-derived CDR1 and CDR2 are MDHEN and SYDVKM. The CDR3 runs to 14 residues. V lost 3 bases, J lost 6 bases, and 15 bases lay in between. The DNA of the CDR3 is TGTGCCAGCAGTTTCGTCCCGTCGACAGCCGAGCAGTACTTC. This translates into CASSFVPSTAEQYF.

The chain is built from TRBV25-1 and TRBJ2-7; TRBD1 agrees at 10 bases. The CDR3 is made up of 18 amino acids. V was pared by 8 bases and J by 0 bases, with 16 bases of the junction left unmatched. Germline CDR1 is MGHDK and CDR2 is SYGVNS. CDR3 sequence reads: CASSRTGGFGFPSYEQYF. CDR3 nucleotide sequence: TGTGCCAGCTCCAGGACAGGGGGTTTTGGGTTCCCCTCCTACGAGCAGTACTTC.

The gene calls are TRBV5-1 and TRBJ2-3, with 10 positions matching TRBD2. The CDR3 spans 17 residues. Germline CDR1 and CDR2: SGHRS and YFSETQ. V shed 5 bases, J shed 1 base, and the junction held 10 bases outside the gene matches. CDR3: CASSYLAGVRGTDTQYF. In DNA, the CDR3 is TGCGCCAGCAGTTATCTAGCGGGAGTCAGGGGCACAGATACGCAGTATTTT.

The rearrangement joins TRBV10-3 to TRBJ1-5, with a possible D match to TRBD1 (6 bases). V lost 11 bases and J 0 bases, leaving 20 bases between the germline ends. CDR1 and CDR2 (germline): ENHRY, SYGVKD. The CDR3 is made up of 16 amino acids. Written as DNA, the CDR3 is TGTGCCGGTGGGGTGGGCAGGGGCCTTAGCAATCAGCCCCAGCATTTT. Its protein is CAGGVGRGLSNQPQHF.

J is TRBJ1-5 and V is TRBV6-1; 8 nucleotides align to TRBD1. Per the germline V gene, CDR1 is MNHNS and CDR2 is SASEGT. The V gene end was trimmed by 2 bases and the J gene end by 6 bases; junction bases not matched to a gene: 6. There are 15 residues in the CDR3. CDR3: CASSEIGQGSQPQHF. The CDR3 region has the DNA TGTGCCAGCAGTGAAATCGGACAGGGCAGTCAGCCCCAGCATTTT.

This chain links TRBV11-2 with TRBJ2-7, with 14 bases lining up with TRBD2. CDR3 size: 15 residues. Germline loops: CDR1 SGHAT, CDR2 FQNNGV. V was clipped by 6 bases and J by 5 bases; unmatched bases: 6. The CDR3 region is CASSSGTSGSNEQYF. As DNA, the CDR3 is TGTGCCAGCAGTTCCGGGACTAGCGGGAGTAACGAGCAGTACTTC.

V and J are TRBV12-5 and TRBJ2-7, with D possibly being TRBD2 (5 bases). The CDR3 has 15 amino acids. Germline CDR1 LGHNT, CDR2 FRNRAP. V lost 6 bases, J lost 3 bases, and 18 bases lay in between. Written as DNA, the CDR3 is TGTGCTAGTGGCGGCCCGGCGACACGGGACTACGAGCAGTACTTC. Amino acid sequence: CASGGPATRDYEQYF. Complete variable domain (other parts from reference TRBV12-5 and TRBJ2-7): DARVTQTPRHKVTEMGQEVTMRCQPILGHNTVFWYRQTMMQGLELLAYFRNRAPLDDSGMPKDRFSAEMPDATLATLKIQPSEPRDSAVYFCASGGPATRDYEQYFGPGTRLTVT.

V and J are TRBV7-8 and TRBJ2-3; the D is unclear. This CDR3 is 16 amino acids long. Germline V lookup: CDR1 SGHVS, CDR2 FQNEAQ. Trimming took 0 bases from V and 0 from J, leaving 10 bases between them. In DNA, the CDR3 is TGTGCCAGCAGCTTAGCTCTATGGCGGAGCACAGATACGCAGTATTTT. Amino acids: CASSLALWRSTDTQYF.

The chain employs TRBV11-2 and TRBJ2-1; 10 bases agree with TRBD2. The germline gives CDR1 SGHAT, CDR2 FQNNGV. J gave up 7 bases and V 7 bases, and 10 bases lay outside the gene matches. The CDR3 is 15 amino acids. CDR3 residues: CASNPFLAGENEQFF. The DNA of the CDR3 is TGTGCCAGCAACCCCTTTCTAGCGGGAGAAAATGAGCAGTTCTTC. Together with reference TRBV11-2 and TRBJ2-1, the CDR3 gives the full variable domain: EAGVAQSPRYKIIEKRQSVAFWCNPISGHATLYWYQQILGQGPKLLIQFQNNGVVDDSQLPKDRFSAERLKGVDSTLKIQPAKLEDSAVYLCASNPFLAGENEQFFGPGTRLTVL.

The chain has TRBV27 and TRBJ2-7; 8 bases match TRBD2. The V gene end was trimmed by 5 bases and the J gene end by 5 bases; junction bases not matched to a gene: 11. The CDR3 totals 15 residues. Germline-derived CDR1 and CDR2 are MNHEY and SMNVEV (reference sequence). CDR3 sequence (DNA): TGTGCCAGCAGTCTGACTAGCGCTTTGTTCAACGAGCAGTACTTC. This codes for CASSLTSALFNEQYF.

This chain uses TRBV4-1 with TRBJ2-7; no firm D call. V was shortened by 1 base and J by 0 bases, with 4 bases between the two germline ends. The germline V gene has CDR1 MGHRA and CDR2 YSYEKL. This CDR3 region has 13 residues. As DNA, the CDR3 is TGCGCCAGCAGCCAAGTATTCTCCTACGAGCAGTACTTC. This translates into CASSQVFSYEQYF.

The chain couples TRBV27 to TRBJ2-7, with TRBD1 identical over 8 bases. From germline, CDR1 is MNHEY and CDR2 SMNVEV (reference sequence). CDR3 size: 18 residues. V shed 5 bases, J shed 3 bases, and the junction held 18 bases outside the gene matches. The CDR3 is CASSVGQGRGQRFYEQYF. The CDR3 DNA reads as TGTGCCAGCAGTGTTGGACAGGGTCGGGGGCAACGGTTCTACGAGCAGTACTTC.

The V and J genes are TRBV9 and TRBJ2-3; TRBD1 is a possible D gene (6 bases). CDR3 length: 17 residues. The germline CDR1 and CDR2 sequences are SGDLS and YYNGEE. The V end lost 0 bases, the J end lost 2 bases, and 16 bases lay between the germline ends. As DNA, the CDR3 is TGTGCCAGCAGCGTAGGGCTACAGGGCCCAGACACAGATACGCAGTATTTT. Translating gives CASSVGLQGPDTDTQYF. Variable domain in full (rest from reference TRBV9 and TRBJ2-3): DSGVTQTPKHLITATGQRVTLRCSPRSGDLSVYWYQQSLDQGLQFLIQYYNGEERAKGNILERFSAQQFPDLHSELNLSSLELGDSALYFCASSVGLQGPDTDTQYFGPGTRLTVL.

The CDR3 bases are TGCAGCGTTGTGGGAGGGTCGGACGAGCAGTACTTC. It yields the protein CSVVGGSDEQYF. J is TRBJ2-7 and V is TRBV29-1, with 7 bases aligning to TRBD2. Germline assignment: CDR1 SQVTM and CDR2 ANQGSEA. This CDR3 spans 12 amino acids. J lost 5 bases, V lost 4 bases, and 5 bases had no gene match.

CDR3 amino acids: CATSDLTTGTDTQYF. The CDR3 nucleotides are TGTGCCACCAGTGATTTGACTACTGGCACAGATACGCAGTATTTT. V and J are TRBV24-1 and TRBJ2-3, with unresolved D. V gave up 0 bases and J gave up 1 base, with 7 bases separating them. Germline CDR1 and CDR2: KGHDR and SFDVKD. There are 15 residues in the CDR3.

V and J are TRBV9 and TRBJ1-2, with TRBD1 matching 7 bases. V lost 1 base, J lost 6 bases, and 3 bases stayed unmatched. Per the germline V gene, CDR1 is SGDLS and CDR2 is YYNGEE. The CDR3 is 13 residues long. This CDR3 reads CASSVMGQNGYTF. In DNA, the CDR3 is TGTGCCAGCAGCGTAATGGGACAGAATGGCTACACCTTC. Full variable domain (missing parts from reference TRBV9 and TRBJ1-2): DSGVTQTPKHLITATGQRVTLRCSPRSGDLSVYWYQQSLDQGLQFLIQYYNGEERAKGNILERFSAQQFPDLHSELNLSSLELGDSALYFCASSVMGQNGYTFGSGTRLTVV.

V is TRBV19 and J is TRBJ2-7; 10 bases fit TRBD1. Germline lookup yields CDR1 LNHDA and CDR2 SQIVND (reference sequence). J lost 3 bases, V lost 3 bases, and 8 bases had no gene match. The CDR3 extends over 16 amino acids. The CDR3 nucleotides are TGTGCCAGTAGTATCAACGCCGGGACAGGGGTCTACGAGCAGTACTTC. The encoded protein is CASSINAGTGVYEQYF. Using reference TRBV19 and TRBJ2-7 for the parts outside the CDR3, the full variable domain is DGGITQSPKYLFRKEGQNVTLSCEQNLNHDAMYWYRQDPGQGLRLIYYSQIVNDFQKGDIAEGYSVSREKKESFPLTVTSAQKNPTAFYLCASSINAGTGVYEQYFGPGTRLTVT.

The gene calls are TRBV5-4 and TRBJ2-7; possible D gene TRBD1, 5 bases. CDR3 length: 14 amino acids. Germline CDR1 SGHNT, CDR2 YYREEE (reference sequence). Between the trimmed V and J ends, which lost 6 bases and 2 bases, there was a span of 15 bases. The CDR3 sequence: CASTTESRAYEQYF. CDR3 in DNA: TGTGCCAGCACAACTGAATCCAGGGCCTACGAGCAGTACTTC.

J is TRBJ1-2 and V is TRBV2; D is ambiguous. Germline V CDR1 and CDR2: SNHLY, FYNNEI. Between the trimmed V and J ends, which lost 3 bases and 10 bases, there was a span of 9 bases. The CDR3 has 11 residues. The CDR3, as DNA: TGTGCCAGCAGTGAGGAGGGCATCTACACCTTC. Translation: CASSEEGIYTF. Variable domain in full (rest from reference TRBV2 and TRBJ1-2): EPEVTQTPSHQVTQMGQEVILRCVPISNHLYFYWYRQILGQKVEFLVSFYNNEISEKSEIFDDQFSVERPDGSNFTLKIRSTKLEDSAMYFCASSEEGIYTFGSGTRLTVV.